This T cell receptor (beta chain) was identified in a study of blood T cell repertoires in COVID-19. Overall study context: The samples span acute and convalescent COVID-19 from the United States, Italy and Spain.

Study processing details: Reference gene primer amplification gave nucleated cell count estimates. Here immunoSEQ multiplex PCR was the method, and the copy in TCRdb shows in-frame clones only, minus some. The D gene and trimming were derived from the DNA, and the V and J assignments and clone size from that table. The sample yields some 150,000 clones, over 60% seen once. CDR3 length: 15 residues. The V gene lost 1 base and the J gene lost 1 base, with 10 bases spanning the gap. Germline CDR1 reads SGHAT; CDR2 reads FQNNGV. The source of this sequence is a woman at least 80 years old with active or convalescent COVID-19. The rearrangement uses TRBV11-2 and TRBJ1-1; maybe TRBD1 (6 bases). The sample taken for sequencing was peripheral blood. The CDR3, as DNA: TGTGCCAGCAGCTTAGCCAGGGGTGGGAACACTGAAGCTTTCTTT. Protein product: CASSLARGGNTEAFF. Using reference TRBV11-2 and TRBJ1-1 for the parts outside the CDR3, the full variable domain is EAGVAQSPRYKIIEKRQSVAFWCNPISGHATLYWYQQILGQGPKLLIQFQNNGVVDDSQLPKDRFSAERLKGVDSTLKIQPAKLEDSAVYLCASSLARGGNTEAFFGQGTRLTVV.